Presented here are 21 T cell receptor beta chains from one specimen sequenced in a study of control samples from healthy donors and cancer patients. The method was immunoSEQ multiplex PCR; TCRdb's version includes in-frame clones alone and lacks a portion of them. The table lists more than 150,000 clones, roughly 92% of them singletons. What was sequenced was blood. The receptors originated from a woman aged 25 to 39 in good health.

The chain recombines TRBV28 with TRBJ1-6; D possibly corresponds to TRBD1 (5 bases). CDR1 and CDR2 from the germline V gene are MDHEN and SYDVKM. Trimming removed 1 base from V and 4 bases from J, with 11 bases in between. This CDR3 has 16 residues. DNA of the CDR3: TGTGCCAGCAGTTTATACGGGGGGTCTTATAATTCACCCCTCCACTTT. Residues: CASSLYGGSYNSPLHF.

The CDR3 DNA follows: TGTGCCAGCAGCAAAGAGTCCCCAGGAGCCCCCGGAAACACCATATATTTT. This encodes CASSKESPGAPGNTIYF. This chain uses TRBV21-1 with TRBJ1-3. TRBV21-1 is marked as a pseudogene. CDR3 size: 17 residues.

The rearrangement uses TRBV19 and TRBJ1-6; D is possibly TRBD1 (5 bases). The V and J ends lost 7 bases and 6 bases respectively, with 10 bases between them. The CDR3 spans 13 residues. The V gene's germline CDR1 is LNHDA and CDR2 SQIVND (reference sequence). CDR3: CASNRGSNSPLHF. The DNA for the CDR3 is TGTGCCAGTAATCGGGGGAGTAATTCACCCCTCCACTTT.

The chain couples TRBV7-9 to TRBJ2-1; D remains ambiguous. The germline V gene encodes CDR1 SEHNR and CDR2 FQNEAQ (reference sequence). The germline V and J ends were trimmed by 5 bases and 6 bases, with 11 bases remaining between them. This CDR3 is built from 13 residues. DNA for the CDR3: TGTGCCAGCAGCCCAAGGTCAGGCAATGAGCAGTTCTTC. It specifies CASSPRSGNEQFF.

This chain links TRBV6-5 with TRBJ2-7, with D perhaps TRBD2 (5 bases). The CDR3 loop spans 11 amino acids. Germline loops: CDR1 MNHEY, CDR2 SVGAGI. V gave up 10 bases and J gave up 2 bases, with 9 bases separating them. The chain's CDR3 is CATGITYEQYF. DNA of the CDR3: TGTGCCACCGGGATTACCTACGAGCAGTACTTC.

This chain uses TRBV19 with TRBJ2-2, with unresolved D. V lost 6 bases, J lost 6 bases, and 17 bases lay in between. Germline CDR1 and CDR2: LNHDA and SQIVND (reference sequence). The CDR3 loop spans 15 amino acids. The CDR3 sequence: CASSLATLKAGELFF. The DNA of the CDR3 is TGTGCCAGTAGCTTAGCCACCCTTAAAGCCGGGGAGCTGTTTTTT.

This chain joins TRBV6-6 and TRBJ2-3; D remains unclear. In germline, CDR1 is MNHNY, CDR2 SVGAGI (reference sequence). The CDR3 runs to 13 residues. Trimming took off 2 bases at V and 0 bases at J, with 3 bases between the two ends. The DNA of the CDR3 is TGTGCCAGCAGTTACCACAGCACAGATACGCAGTATTTT. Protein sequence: CASSYHSTDTQYF.

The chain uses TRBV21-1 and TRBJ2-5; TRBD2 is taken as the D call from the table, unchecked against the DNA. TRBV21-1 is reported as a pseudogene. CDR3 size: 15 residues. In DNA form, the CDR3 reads TGTGCCAGCAGCGATTTAGCGGGGGGGAAAGAGACCCAGTACTTC. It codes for CASSDLAGGKETQYF.

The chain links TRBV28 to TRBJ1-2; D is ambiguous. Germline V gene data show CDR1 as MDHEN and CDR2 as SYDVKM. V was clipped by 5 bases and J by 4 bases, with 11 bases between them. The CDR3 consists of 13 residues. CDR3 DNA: TGTGCCAGCAGTAGAGAGTCCCTCTATGGCTACACCTTC. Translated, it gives CASSRESLYGYTF.

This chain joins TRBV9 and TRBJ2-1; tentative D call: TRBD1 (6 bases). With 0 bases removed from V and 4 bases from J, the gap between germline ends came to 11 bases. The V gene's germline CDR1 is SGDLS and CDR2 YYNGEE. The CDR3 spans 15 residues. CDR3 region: CASSVAQGLYNEQFF. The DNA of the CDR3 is TGTGCCAGCAGCGTAGCCCAGGGGCTATACAATGAGCAGTTCTTC.

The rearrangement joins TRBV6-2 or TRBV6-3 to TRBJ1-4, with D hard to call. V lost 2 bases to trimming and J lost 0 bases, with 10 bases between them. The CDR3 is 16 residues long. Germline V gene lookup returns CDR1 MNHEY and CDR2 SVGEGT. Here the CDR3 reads CASSYRSPATNEKLFF. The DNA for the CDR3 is TGTGCCAGCAGTTACCGTTCGCCGGCAACTAATGAAAAACTGTTTTTT.

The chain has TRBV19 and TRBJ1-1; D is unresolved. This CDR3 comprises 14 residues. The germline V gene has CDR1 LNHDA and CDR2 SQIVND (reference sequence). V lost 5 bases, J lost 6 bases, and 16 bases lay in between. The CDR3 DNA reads TGTGCCAGTAGTCCCCCCGGACCGTTGGCTGAAGCTTTCTTT. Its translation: CASSPPGPLAEAFF.

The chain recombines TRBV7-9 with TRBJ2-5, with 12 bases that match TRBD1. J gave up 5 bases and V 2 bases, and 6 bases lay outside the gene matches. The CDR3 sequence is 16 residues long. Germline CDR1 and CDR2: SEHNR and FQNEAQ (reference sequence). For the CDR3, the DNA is TGTGCCAGCAGCTTATCCGGGACAGGGGGCCGGGAGACCCAGTACTTC. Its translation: CASSLSGTGGRETQYF.

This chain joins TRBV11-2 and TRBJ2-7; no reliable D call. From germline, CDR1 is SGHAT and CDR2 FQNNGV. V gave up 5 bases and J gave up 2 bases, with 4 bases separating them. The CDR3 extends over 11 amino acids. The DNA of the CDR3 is TGTGCCAGCAGCGCTGCCTACGAGCAGTACTTC. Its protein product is CASSAAYEQYF.

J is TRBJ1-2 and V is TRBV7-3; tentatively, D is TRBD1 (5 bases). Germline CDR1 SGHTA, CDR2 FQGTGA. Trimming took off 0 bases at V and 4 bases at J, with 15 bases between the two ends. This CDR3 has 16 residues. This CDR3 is CASSLTAGGYPYGYTF. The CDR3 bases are TGTGCCAGCAGCTTAACGGCGGGGGGATACCCCTATGGCTACACCTTC.

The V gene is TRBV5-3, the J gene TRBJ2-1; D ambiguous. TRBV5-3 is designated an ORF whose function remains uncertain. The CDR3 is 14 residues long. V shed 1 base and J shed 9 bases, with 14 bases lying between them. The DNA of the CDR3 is TGTGCCAGAAGCTTGATCTGCGGTTGTAGTGAGCAGTTCTTC. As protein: CARSLICGCSEQFF.

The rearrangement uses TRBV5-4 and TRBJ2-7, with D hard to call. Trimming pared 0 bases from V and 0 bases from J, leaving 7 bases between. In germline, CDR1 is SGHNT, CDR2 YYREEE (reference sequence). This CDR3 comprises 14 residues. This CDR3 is CASSLEAISYEQYF. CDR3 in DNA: TGTGCCAGCAGCTTGGAAGCGATCTCCTACGAGCAGTACTTC.

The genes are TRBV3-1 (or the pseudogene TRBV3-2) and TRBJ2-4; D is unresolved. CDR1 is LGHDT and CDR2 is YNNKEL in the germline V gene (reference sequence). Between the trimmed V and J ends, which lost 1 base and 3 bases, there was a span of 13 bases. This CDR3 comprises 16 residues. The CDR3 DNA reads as TGTGCCAGCAGCCAAGTAAGACCCCTTGACAAAAACATTCAGTACTTC. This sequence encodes CASSQVRPLDKNIQYF.

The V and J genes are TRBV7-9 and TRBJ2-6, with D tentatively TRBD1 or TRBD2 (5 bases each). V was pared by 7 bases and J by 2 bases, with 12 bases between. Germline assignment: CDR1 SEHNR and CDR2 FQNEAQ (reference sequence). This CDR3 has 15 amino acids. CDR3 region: CASKSGTAGANVLTF. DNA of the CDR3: TGTGCCAGCAAATCCGGGACGGCTGGGGCCAACGTCCTGACTTTC.

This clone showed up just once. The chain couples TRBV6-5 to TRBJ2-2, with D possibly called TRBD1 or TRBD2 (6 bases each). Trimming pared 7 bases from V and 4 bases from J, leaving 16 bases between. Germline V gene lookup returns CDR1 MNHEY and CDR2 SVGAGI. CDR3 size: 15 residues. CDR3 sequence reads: CASTPSGAGTGELFF. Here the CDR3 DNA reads TGTGCCAGCACCCCTTCGGGGGCCGGCACCGGGGAGCTGTTTTTT.

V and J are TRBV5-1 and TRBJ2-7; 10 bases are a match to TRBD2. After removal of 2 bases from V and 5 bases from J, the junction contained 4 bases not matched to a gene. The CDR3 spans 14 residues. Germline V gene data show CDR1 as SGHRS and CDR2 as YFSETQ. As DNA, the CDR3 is TGCGCCAGCAGCTTAAGCGGGGGGGTTAACGAGCAGTACTTC. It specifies CASSLSGGVNEQYF. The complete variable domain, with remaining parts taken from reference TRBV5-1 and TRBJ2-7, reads KAGVTQTPRYLIKTRGQQVTLSCSPISGHRSVSWYQQTPGQGLQFLFEYFSETQRNKGNFPGRFSGRQFSNSRSEMNVSTLELGDSALYLCASSLSGGVNEQYFGPGTRLTVT.